This entry features one T cell receptor beta chain sequence. This CDR3 spans 14 amino acids. CDR1 and CDR2 (germline): MDHEN, SYDVKM. V lost 6 bases and J lost 1, with 12 bases in between. This sample is drawn from a study of regulatory T cells in long-lasting Graves disease. Study-wide context: Graves' cases, newly diagnosed, had used antithyroid drugs under 3 months.

The time point denotes: newly diagnosed GD, antithyroid drugs for less than 3 months. PBMC-extracted RNA yielded the TCR library. Arm-PCR of CDR3 regions and iRepertoire HTBI primers were the basis on which TCR beta libraries were built. TCRdb ran MiXCR on the multiplex PCR reads and lists one entry per CDR3 protein. The sample carries hundreds of thousands of distinct CDR3 sequences, around 17% recorded once. These data were also filed under a second study, of T cells in Graves' hyperthyroidism and ophthalmopathy.

The clonotype comes from a woman aged 30 to 39 with Graves disease. The genes are TRBV28 and TRBJ1-1; D might be TRBD1 (6 bases). The material sequenced was peripheral blood mononuclear cells (PBMCs), taken at new diagnosis, from a patient treated with antithyroid drugs. CDR3 sequence (DNA): TGTGCCAGCAGACCTAGCAGGGGGAACACTGAAGCTTTCTTT. Amino acids: CASRPSRGNTEAFF.